The 26 T cell receptor beta chains presented below share a single source sample, sequenced in a study of blood T cell repertoires in COVID-19. Clones were read by immunoSEQ multiplex PCR, and TCRdb kept only the in-frame ones, dropping some. The sample includes about 220,000 clones, about 83% of them seen just once. The sequenced sample was PBMCs or T cells enriched from blood (not recorded which). The receptors originated from a woman aged 45-65 years who had been exposed to COVID-19.

This chain joins TRBV5-8 and TRBJ2-7, with 7 bases fitting TRBD1. The V and J ends lost 0 bases and 5 bases, in that order; junction bases with no gene match: 8. Germline V gene data show CDR1 as SGHTS and CDR2 as YDEGEE. This CDR3 region has 15 residues. CDR3 protein: CASSLGGRQGDEQYF. The CDR3 DNA is TGTGCCAGCAGCTTGGGCGGTCGGCAGGGGGACGAGCAGTACTTC.

This sequence joins TRBV5-4 and TRBJ1-1; 7 nucleotides agree with TRBD1. The CDR3 covers 13 residues. V dropped 10 bases and J dropped 0; count of bases not matched to a gene: 6. Germline V gene data show CDR1 as SGHNT and CDR2 as YYREEE (reference sequence). The CDR3 region has the DNA TGTGCCGGTCTGGACAGGCTGAACACTGAAGCTTTCTTT. It is translated as CAGLDRLNTEAFF.

The chain is built from TRBV5-1 and TRBJ1-1; TRBD1 agrees at 8 bases. Germline V gene sequence: CDR1 SGHRS, CDR2 YFSETQ. Trimming removed 2 bases from V and 5 bases from J; junction bases left unmatched: 5. This CDR3 contains 14 residues. The CDR3 region has the DNA TGCGCCAGCAGCTTCGGACAGGGTGAGACTGAAGCTTTCTTT. Translation: CASSFGQGETEAFF.

This chain connects TRBV9 to TRBJ1-6, with D possibly matching TRBD1 (6 bases). CDR3 size: 16 residues. The V gene lost 4 bases and the J gene lost 4 bases, with 15 bases spanning the gap. CDR1 is SGDLS, CDR2 YYNGEE, per germline. As DNA, the CDR3 is TGTGCCAGCAGCTTCGATGCCGGGACATATAATTCACCCCTCCACTTT. Its protein is CASSFDAGTYNSPLHF.

There are a few counts of this clone. The chain combines TRBV2 with TRBJ1-4, with 7 bases lining up with TRBD1. The CDR3 loop spans 15 amino acids. After removal of 7 bases from V and 7 bases from J, the junction contained 12 bases not matched to a gene. Germline values: CDR1 SNHLY, CDR2 FYNNEI. The CDR3 loop reads CASKENRGAGEKLFF. CDR3 DNA sequence: TGTGCCAGCAAAGAAAACAGGGGAGCAGGTGAAAAACTGTTTTTT.

The CDR3 DNA reads TGTGCCAGCAGCACCCTACCCGGGACAGGGGGCTACGAGCAGTACTTC. This translates into CASSTLPGTGGYEQYF. The J gene is TRBJ2-7, the V gene TRBV7-9, with 11 bases fitting TRBD1. V lost 5 bases, J lost 3 bases, and 9 bases stayed unmatched. The V gene's germline CDR1 is SEHNR and CDR2 FQNEAQ (reference sequence). The CDR3 contains 16 residues.

The V and J genes are TRBV9 and TRBJ2-2; 9 positions match TRBD1. Germline-derived CDR1 and CDR2 are SGDLS and YYNGEE. V lost 4 bases to trimming and J lost 6 bases; unmatched junction nucleotides: 4. This CDR3 is built from 14 residues. For the CDR3, the DNA is TGTGCCAGCAGCCTGAACAGGGGGCCCGGGGAGCTGTTTTTT. Translation: CASSLNRGPGELFF.

The CDR3 loop is CASSPKGDLGLNEQFF. In DNA, the CDR3 is TGTGCCAGCAGCCCGAAGGGGGATTTGGGACTAAATGAGCAGTTCTTC. This sequence joins TRBV5-4 and TRBJ2-1; a weak D match, TRBD2 (7 bases). Per the germline V gene, CDR1 is SGHNT and CDR2 is YYREEE (reference sequence). The V gene lost 4 bases and the J gene lost 7 bases, with 21 bases spanning the gap. The CDR3 sequence is 16 residues long.

V usage is TRBV5-1 and J usage is TRBJ1-1; TRBD1 matches at 8 bases. Germline assignment: CDR1 SGHRS and CDR2 YFSETQ. V shed 3 bases and J 4 bases; nucleotides not matched to a gene: 5. The CDR3 loop spans 14 amino acids. The CDR3 sequence: CASSYAQGATEAFF. Here the CDR3 DNA reads TGCGCCAGCAGCTACGCTCAGGGGGCCACTGAAGCTTTCTTT.

This clone was seen once. J is TRBJ1-2 and V is TRBV6-5; 9 positions agree with TRBD1. CDR1 MNHEY and CDR2 SVGAGI come from the germline V gene. The CDR3 length is 14 residues. V was pared by 5 bases and J by 8 bases, with 9 bases of the junction left unmatched. DNA for the CDR3: TGTGCCAGCAGTACCCGGGACAGGGAAAACGGCTACACCTTC. Its translation: CASSTRDRENGYTF.

The V call is TRBV5-8, the J call TRBJ2-4, with 9 nucleotides matching TRBD1. Germline CDR1 is SGHTS and CDR2 is YDEGEE. The CDR3 totals 12 residues. After removal of 4 bases from V and 15 bases from J, the junction contained 8 bases not matched to a gene. CDR3 amino acids: CASSLRDREWYF. The CDR3 nucleotides read TGTGCCAGCAGCCTTCGGGACAGGGAGTGGTACTTC.

The V gene is TRBV10-3, the J gene TRBJ2-1, with TRBD1 matching 11 bases. The CDR3 is 18 residues long. Germline values: CDR1 ENHRY, CDR2 SYGVKD. Unmatched junction bases numbered 16, after V lost 6 bases and J lost 6 bases. The CDR3 loop reads CAISRAMGYGTGGNEQFF. CDR3 coding DNA: TGTGCCATCAGCCGTGCCATGGGGTACGGGACAGGGGGCAATGAGCAGTTCTTC.

V is TRBV5-4 and J is TRBJ1-3, with D tentatively TRBD1 (6 bases). Germline CDR1 is SGHNT and CDR2 is YYREEE (reference sequence). The V gene lost 1 base and the J gene lost 8 bases, with 13 bases spanning the gap. The CDR3 totals 14 residues. The CDR3 protein is CASSLRHRADTIYF. CDR3 coding DNA: TGTGCCAGCAGCTTGAGGCACAGGGCTGACACCATATATTTT.

The chain employs TRBV2 and TRBJ1-5; D gene uncertain. The CDR3 has 13 amino acids. The germline V gene has CDR1 SNHLY and CDR2 FYNNEI. V dropped 10 bases and J dropped 6 bases, with 16 bases sitting between them. The CDR3 is CATGPGRVQPQHF. CDR3 bases: TGTGCCACAGGACCGGGGAGGGTTCAGCCCCAGCATTTT.

This chain links TRBV29-1 with TRBJ2-7; D is undetermined. The V and J ends lost 6 bases and 5 bases respectively, with 11 bases between them. This CDR3 contains 11 residues. Germline V gene sequence: CDR1 SQVTM, CDR2 ANQGSEA. In DNA, the CDR3 is TGCAGCGTCCGGGTCTGGGACGAGCAGTACTTC. Protein product: CSVRVWDEQYF.

V usage is TRBV3-1 (or the pseudogene TRBV3-2) and J usage is TRBJ2-1; TRBD1 matches 7 bases. CDR3 size: 16 residues. Losses at the gene ends were 3 bases for V and 5 bases for J; bases not matched to a gene: 10. Looked up from germline, CDR1 is LGHDT and CDR2 is YNNKEL (reference sequence). The CDR3 loop is CASSQVRDRRNNEQFF. The CDR3 DNA reads TGTGCCAGCAGCCAGGTCCGGGACAGAAGAAACAATGAGCAGTTCTTC.

This sequence joins TRBV2 and TRBJ1-6; 7 bases are shared with TRBD1. Per germline, CDR1 SNHLY and CDR2 FYNNEI. V shed 10 bases and J 6 bases; nucleotides not matched to a gene: 15. The CDR3 is made up of 16 amino acids. The CDR3 spells CATQGGLEIINSPLHF. The CDR3 region has the DNA TGTGCCACCCAAGGGGGCCTCGAGATAATTAATTCACCCCTCCACTTT.

The CDR3 DNA sequence: TGCGCCAGCAGCTTGGACAGGGGCGGCTATGGCTACACCTTC. As protein: CASSLDRGGYGYTF. V and J are TRBV5-1 and TRBJ1-2; 7 nucleotides agree with TRBD1. Trimming removed 0 bases from V and 4 bases from J; junction bases left unmatched: 3. Per the germline V gene, CDR1 is SGHRS and CDR2 is YFSETQ. The CDR3 covers 14 residues.

The J gene is TRBJ1-1, the V gene TRBV2; no reliable D call. V lost 8 bases and J 6 bases, leaving 7 bases between the germline ends. Germline lookup yields CDR1 SNHLY and CDR2 FYNNEI. The length of the CDR3 is 10 residues. CDR3 residues: CASWRSEAFF. The CDR3 DNA reads TGTGCCAGCTGGCGGTCTGAAGCTTTCTTT. Variable domain in full (rest from reference TRBV2 and TRBJ1-1): EPEVTQTPSHQVTQMGQEVILRCVPISNHLYFYWYRQILGQKVEFLVSFYNNEISEKSEIFDDQFSVERPDGSNFTLKIRSTKLEDSAMYFCASWRSEAFFGQGTRLTVV.

The V and J genes are TRBV6-6 and TRBJ2-2; D may be TRBD1 (5 bases). The germline CDR1 and CDR2 sequences are MNHNY and SVGAGI (reference sequence). The CDR3 is 15 residues long. Trimming cost V 2 bases and J 6 bases, with 13 bases left between them. CDR3 in amino acids: CASSYLQERPGELFF. The DNA for the CDR3 is TGTGCCAGCAGTTACCTACAGGAACGGCCCGGGGAGCTGTTTTTT.

This clone was seen only once. The V call is TRBV5-6, the J call TRBJ2-7; 8 bases fit TRBD1. V lost 0 bases and J lost 6; bases outside the gene matches: 5. The CDR3 loop spans 14 amino acids. CDR1 SGHDT and CDR2 YYEEEE come from the germline V gene. The CDR3 sequence is CASSLGTGKREQYF. The CDR3 DNA reads as TGTGCCAGCAGCTTGGGGACAGGGAAACGCGAGCAGTACTTC.

The J gene is TRBJ1-1, the V gene TRBV10-3; TRBD1 matches 7 bases. V dropped 2 bases and J dropped 2; count of bases not matched to a gene: 8. The germline V gene encodes CDR1 ENHRY and CDR2 SYGVKD. The CDR3 covers 16 residues. The CDR3 nucleotides are TGTGCCATCAGTGAGAGGGACAGTCGTCTAAACACTGAAGCTTTCTTT. This sequence encodes CAISERDSRLNTEAFF.

The chain is built from TRBV10-3 and TRBJ2-7; TRBD1 is a possible D gene (7 bases). CDR1 is ENHRY, CDR2 SYGVKD, per germline. This CDR3 is 14 amino acids long. Trimming took 4 bases from V and 6 from J, leaving 16 bases between them. CDR3 in DNA: TGTGCCATCAGTGCTGGCGGAGGGGGCCTCGAGCAGTACTTC. It encodes CAISAGGGGLEQYF.

The J gene is TRBJ2-1, the V gene TRBV27, with a weak D call TRBD2 (6 bases). CDR1 is MNHEY and CDR2 is SMNVEV in the germline V gene (reference sequence). The CDR3 is made up of 12 amino acids. Trimming removed 5 bases from V and 7 bases from J, with 9 bases in between. The CDR3 sequence: CASSPGGNEQFF. The CDR3 DNA sequence: TGTGCCAGCAGTCCTGGGGGGAATGAGCAGTTCTTC.

The rearrangement links TRBV4-3 to TRBJ2-3, with 7 bases identical to TRBD2. The CDR3 is 14 amino acids. CDR1 is LGHNA and CDR2 is YSLEER in the germline V gene. J was trimmed by 4 bases and V by 4 bases; bases with no gene match: 5. In DNA form, the CDR3 reads TGCGCCAGCAGCCCTTGGACTAGTGCAGATACGCAGTATTTT. Protein: CASSPWTSADTQYF.

The rearrangement links TRBV29-1 to TRBJ2-1, with D maybe TRBD2 (7 bases). The CDR3 loop spans 11 amino acids. Per germline, CDR1 SQVTM and CDR2 ANQGSEA. The CDR3 bases are TGCGGGGGGGGCCCCTACAATGAGCAGTTCTTC. Its translation is CGGGPYNEQFF.